The 18 T cell receptor beta chains below all came from one sample that was sequenced in a study of blood T cells in healthy people across ages. Together with a sample-barcoded 5' primer, a J-beta primer mix was included in a second PCR lasting about 6 to 11 cycles. One entry per CDR3 protein results from TCRdb running MiXCR on the 5' RACE reads. The table has about 970,000 distinct CDR3 sequences, roughly 51% seen once; the top ten hold over 20%. The sequencing sample was made of blood. The receptors were sampled from a woman aged 55-69 years in good health.

The table lists this clonotype with a few counts. V gene TRBV14 combines with J gene TRBJ2-5; tentatively, D is TRBD1 (6 bases). CDR1 is SGHDN and CDR2 is FVKESK in the germline V gene. Trimming stripped 2 bases from V and 1 base from J, with 8 bases between. The CDR3 is made up of 14 amino acids. The CDR3, as DNA: TGTGCCAGCAGCCAAAACAGGGCCCAAGAGACCCAGTACTTC. This sequence encodes CASSQNRAQETQYF.

Notes on this clonotype: One base away lies a much larger clone, so this may be a sequencing read error. The chain is built from TRBV29-1 and TRBJ2-1; D gene uncertain. The CDR3 is made up of 16 amino acids. Germline assignment: CDR1 SQVTM and CDR2 ANQGSEA. Trimming removed 8 bases at V and 6 bases at J, with 26 bases between. The CDR3 loop reads CSSPGVGRNRVNEQFF. CDR3 in DNA: TGCAGCTCACCAGGAGTTGGAAGGAACCGGGTCAATGAGCAGTTCTTC.

This chain connects TRBV20-1 to TRBJ1-2, with D possibly TRBD1 on 5 matching bases. With 6 bases removed from V and 6 bases from J, the gap between germline ends came to 17 bases. The CDR3 consists of 13 residues. Germline CDR1 is DFQATT and CDR2 is SNEGSKA (reference sequence). Written as DNA, the CDR3 is TGCAGTGCCTTCACTAGGGGCGGGAATGGCTACACCTTC. Amino acid sequence: CSAFTRGGNGYTF.

The V call is TRBV30, the J call TRBJ2-7; D is possibly TRBD2 (6 bases). Germline V gives CDR1 GTSNPN, CDR2 SVGIG (reference sequence). V dropped 8 bases and J dropped 3 bases, with 11 bases sitting between them. This CDR3 is 11 amino acids long. CDR3 bases: TGTGCCGTCGGGAGCTACTACGAGCAGTACTTC. This gives the protein CAVGSYYEQYF.

The chain has TRBV4-1 and TRBJ1-2, with D uncertain. The V and J ends lost 3 bases and 3 bases respectively, with 17 bases between them. This CDR3 contains 16 residues. CDR1 is MGHRA and CDR2 is YSYEKL in the germline V gene. The CDR3 DNA reads as TGCGCCAGCAGCCACCAGAAGGCCCTCAAGGACTATGGCTACACCTTC. Translated, it gives CASSHQKALKDYGYTF.

The chain is built from TRBV14 and TRBJ2-1; no firm D call. Germline CDR1 reads SGHDN; CDR2 reads FVKESK. The V end lost 0 bases, the J end lost 4 bases, and 7 bases lay between the germline ends. This CDR3 is 14 amino acids long. The CDR3 is CASSQDLLYNEQFF. The CDR3 DNA is TGTGCCAGCAGCCAAGATCTACTGTACAATGAGCAGTTCTTC.

The chain is built from TRBV11-2 and TRBJ2-1, with no clear D. CDR3 length equals 15 residues. Between the trimmed V and J ends, which lost 3 bases and 5 bases, there was a span of 14 bases. Germline assignment: CDR1 SGHAT and CDR2 FQNNGV. This CDR3 reads CASSFWSSPNNEQFF. As DNA, the CDR3 is TGTGCCAGCAGCTTCTGGTCCTCCCCAAACAATGAGCAGTTCTTC.

There are a few counts of this clonotype. This chain connects TRBV5-6 to TRBJ2-5; possible D gene TRBD2, 6 bases. Per germline, CDR1 SGHDT and CDR2 YYEEEE. V gave up 0 bases and J gave up 0 bases, with 18 bases separating them. The CDR3 contains 18 residues. CDR3 protein: CASSLGREGVANQETQYF. CDR3 DNA sequence: TGTGCCAGCAGCTTGGGGAGGGAAGGAGTGGCGAACCAAGAGACCCAGTACTTC.

This clonotype was observed a few times. V is TRBV29-1 and J is TRBJ2-3; 8 bases are shared with TRBD2. The CDR3 length is 15 residues. J gave up 2 bases and V 4 bases, and 8 bases lay outside the gene matches. The germline gives CDR1 SQVTM, CDR2 ANQGSEA. CDR3 residues: CSVGGGRSVTDTQYF. The CDR3 DNA reads as TGCAGCGTTGGTGGCGGGAGGAGTGTCACAGATACGCAGTATTTT.

In its sample, this clonotype was seen once. The chain links TRBV4-2 to TRBJ1-2; no reliable D call. The V and J ends lost 0 bases and 8 bases respectively, with 16 bases between them. The CDR3 length is 15 residues. CDR1 LGHNA and CDR2 YNFKEQ come from the germline V gene. CDR3 loop: CASSQDEGFSYGYTF. DNA of the CDR3: TGTGCCAGCAGCCAAGACGAGGGATTCAGCTACGGCTACACCTTC.

The chain couples TRBV11-2 to TRBJ2-5; D perhaps matches TRBD2 (5 bases). The CDR3 has 16 residues. The V gene's germline CDR1 is SGHAT and CDR2 FQNNGV. The germline V and J ends were trimmed by 0 bases and 6 bases, with 17 bases remaining between them. The CDR3 is CASSLDLVSAKQTQYF. In nucleotides, the CDR3 is TGTGCCAGCAGCTTAGATCTTGTTAGCGCAAAACAGACCCAGTACTTC.

V is TRBV12-3 or TRBV12-4 and J is TRBJ1-5; possible D gene TRBD1, 5 bases. The CDR3 length is 17 residues. V was cut by 6 bases and J by 0 bases, with 18 bases left in between. The CDR3 region is CASSRTQGPYSNQPQHF. In DNA form, the CDR3 reads TGTGCCAGCAGCCGGACACAAGGCCCTTATAGCAATCAGCCCCAGCATTTT.

This clonotype was detected only once. An end of the junction differs from the germline gene, which may be a read error. The chain combines TRBV5-1 with TRBJ2-7, with D maybe TRBD2 (5 bases). Germline V CDR1 and CDR2: SGHRS, YFSETQ. The CDR3 has 19 residues. Here the CDR3 DNA reads TGCGCCGGCAGCTTGGGAAGAGGACTTTATACCCGTTCAGATTACGAGCAGTACTTC. This translates into CAGSLGRGLYTRSDYEQYF. Supplemented by reference TRBV5-1 and TRBJ2-7, the full variable domain reads KAGVTQTPRYLIKTRGQQVTLSCSPISGHRSVSWYQQTPGQGLQFLFEYFSETQRNKGNFPGRFSGRQFSNSRSEMNVSTLELGDSALYLCAGSLGRGLYTRSDYEQYFGPGTRLTVT.

CDR3 loop: CASSLVGTGNTEAFF. The CDR3 DNA is TGTGCCAGCAGCTTGGTGGGGACAGGTAACACTGAAGCTTTCTTT. The chain is built from TRBV5-6 and TRBJ1-1; 8 nucleotides line up with TRBD1. CDR1 and CDR2 from the germline V gene are SGHDT and YYEEEE. The V gene end was trimmed by 0 bases and the J gene end by 2 bases; junction bases not matched to a gene: 3. The CDR3 loop spans 15 amino acids.

This sequence joins TRBV20-1 and TRBJ2-7; 7 bases align to TRBD1. The CDR3 sequence is 14 residues long. From germline, CDR1 is DFQATT and CDR2 SNEGSKA (reference sequence). The V gene end was trimmed by 8 bases and the J gene end by 2 bases; junction bases not matched to a gene: 12. CDR3 in amino acids: CSSKQTGRAYEQYF. CDR3 DNA: TGCAGTTCTAAACAGACAGGGCGGGCCTACGAGCAGTACTTC.

CDR3 in amino acids: CASSLWDIIGETQYF. CDR3 bases: TGTGCCAGCAGCTTGTGGGACATTATCGGCGAGACCCAGTACTTC. The gene calls are TRBV7-8 and TRBJ2-5; maybe TRBD1 (6 bases). This CDR3 contains 15 residues. V was cut by 3 bases and J by 5 bases, with 16 bases left in between. Germline V gene sequence: CDR1 SGHVS, CDR2 FQNEAQ.

V gene TRBV27 combines with J gene TRBJ2-3; TRBD2 matches at 10 bases. This CDR3 has 16 amino acids. V gave up 5 bases and J gave up 3 bases; unmatched junction bases: 8. Germline V gene lookup returns CDR1 MNHEY and CDR2 SMNVEV (reference sequence). CDR3 sequence: CASSDTSGKATDTQYF. The CDR3 nucleotides read TGTGCCAGCAGTGATACTAGCGGGAAGGCTACAGATACGCAGTATTTT.

The J gene is TRBJ2-3, the V gene TRBV9, with D tentatively TRBD1 (5 bases). Germline CDR1 SGDLS, CDR2 YYNGEE. This CDR3 comprises 14 residues. V was cut by 0 bases and J by 6 bases, with 11 bases left in between. CDR3 sequence: CASSVEVKGDTQYF. CDR3 sequence (DNA): TGTGCCAGCAGCGTAGAAGTTAAGGGGGATACGCAGTATTTT. The complete variable domain, with remaining parts taken from reference TRBV9 and TRBJ2-3, reads DSGVTQTPKHLITATGQRVTLRCSPRSGDLSVYWYQQSLDQGLQFLIQYYNGEERAKGNILERFSAQQFPDLHSELNLSSLELGDSALYFCASSVEVKGDTQYFGPGTRLTVL.